This entry is about one TCR beta chain. Germline values: CDR1 SGHAT, CDR2 FQDESV (reference sequence). CDR3 length equals 17 residues. V lost 2 bases and J lost 6; bases outside the gene matches: 8. The assay was immunoSEQ multiplex PCR, and TCRdb's table has in-frame clones only and misses some. Of around 990,000 clones listed, approximately 77% are singletons. The sample is drawn from a study of shared clonotypes between healthy human individuals. Sequenced input: memory CD4+ T cells from PBMCs. Noted subset: CD45RA-negative fraction. J is TRBJ2-7 and V is TRBV11-1, with 15 nucleotides matching TRBD2. This sequence was found in a man between 18 and 35 years old in good health. Some clones in this sample may be carry-over from other donors' samples. CDR3 sequence (DNA): TGTGCCAGCAGCTTACGGGCGGGACTAGCGGGAGGAGCCGAGCAGTACTTC. It codes for CASSLRAGLAGGAEQYF.